This is a list of T cell receptor beta chains from one sample in a study of PD-1 blockade in classical Hodgkin lymphoma. Generated by immunoSEQ multiplex PCR, the TCRdb table keeps only in-frame clones and is missing some. Among about 110,000 clones listed, roughly nine tenths were seen once. The specimen comprised peripheral blood mononuclear cells (PBMCs), sampled before the second cycle of nivolumab. The receptor set was obtained from a human donor with classical Hodgkin lymphoma. The CDR3 runs from the conserved cysteine through the conserved F or W. The D gene is left open where the match is weak. For some rows the clone size is stated as once, few or many, or as a class when expanded; others skip it.

d_gene,j_gene,abundance,v_gene,CDR3nt,CDR3aa
NA,TRBJ2-1,NA,TRBV7-9,TGTGCCAGCAGCTTAGCGTTAGCAGAATACAATGAGCAGTTCTTC,CASSLALAEYNEQFF
NA,TRBJ1-2,NA,TRBV28,TGTGCCAGCAGGCCAACAGCAAGCAGTGCCTACACCTTC,CASRPTASSAYTF
NA,TRBJ2-2,NA,TRBV4-3,TGCGCCAGCACCACAAGATTAGGGGGAGGGGACACCGGGGAGCTGTTTTTT,CASTTRLGGGDTGELFF
NA,TRBJ2-3,NA,TRBV15,TGTGCCACCACCCAGAGTTGGGGAGATACGCAGTATTTT,CATTQSWGDTQYF
NA,TRBJ2-3,NA,TRBV13,TGTGCCAGCAGCTTAGATCAGGGGAGCACAGATACGCAGTATTTT,CASSLDQGSTDTQYF
TRBD1,TRBJ1-6,NA,TRBV5-1,TGCGCCAGCAGCTTGTCGCAGGGGGCCTACAATTCACCCCTCCACTTT,CASSLSQGAYNSPLHF
NA,TRBJ2-7,NA,TRBV4-2,TGTGCCAGCAGCCAAGCTGGGACCACACTATCCTACGAGCAGTACTTC,CASSQAGTTLSYEQYF
NA,TRBJ1-1,NA,TRBV5-1,TGCGCCAGCAGCTTCGAGGCTCCGAACACTGAAGCTTTCTTT,CASSFEAPNTEAFF
NA,TRBJ2-2,NA,TRBV6-1,TGTGCCAGCAGGGCGTACACCGGGGAGCTGTTTTTT,CASRAYTGELFF
TRBD2,TRBJ2-1,few,TRBV4-3,TGCGCCAGCAGCCCAAACAGCGGACTAGCGGGAGAAAATGAGCAGTTCTTC,CASSPNSGLAGENEQFF
TRBD2,TRBJ2-2,once,TRBV4-2,TGTGCCAGCAGCCCCGGGACTAGCGGGAACACCGGGGAGCTGTTTTTT,CASSPGTSGNTGELFF
NA,TRBJ2-7,NA,TRBV6-1,TGTGCCAGCAGTGAACCGGGTTACTACGAGCAGTACTTC,CASSEPGYYEQYF
NA,TRBJ2-1,NA,TRBV4-1,TGCGCCAGCAGCCTCCTGGCCGGTGATGAGCAGTTCTTC,CASSLLAGDEQFF
TRBD1,TRBJ1-2,few,TRBV4-2,TGTGCCAGCAGCCAAGATCACAGGGGAATGGGCTACACCTTC,CASSQDHRGMGYTF
TRBD1,TRBJ1-2,NA,TRBV4-3,TGCGCCAGCAGCCTGACAGGGCTCGGAAACTATGGCTACACCTTC,CASSLTGLGNYGYTF
TRBD2,TRBJ2-1,NA,TRBV30,TGTGCCTGGAACACACTAGCGGGAGGGCCTTACCATGAGCAGTTCTTC,CAWNTLAGGPYHEQFF
TRBD2,TRBJ2-1,NA,TRBV5-1,TGCGCCAGCAGCTTGGTATTGCCCAGCGGGAGTTCGGCCGAAGAGCAGTTCTTC,CASSLVLPSGSSAEEQFF
NA,TRBJ2-5,NA,TRBV5-1,TGCGCCAGCAGCTTAAATGGGGGGAGTAAAGAGACCCAGTACTTC,CASSLNGGSKETQYF
NA,TRBJ2-7,NA,TRBV2,TGTGCCAGCATGAGAGGGAGAAGCCTTCTCTACGAGCAGTACTTC,CASMRGRSLLYEQYF
NA,TRBJ2-3,NA,TRBV9,TGTGCCAGCAGCGACCGAGGGATGGGCACAGATACGCAGTATTTT,CASSDRGMGTDTQYF
TRBD1,TRBJ1-1,NA,TRBV2,TGTGCCAGCTGGACGGGACAGGGGTACGCTGAAGCTTTCTTT,CASWTGQGYAEAFF
TRBD2,TRBJ2-7,NA,TRBV28,TGTGCCAGCAGAGATAGCGGGTCGAGCTCCTACGAGCAGTACTTC,CASRDSGSSSYEQYF
TRBD2,TRBJ2-3,NA,TRBV11-1,TGTGCCAGCAGCTTCGGGGGGACCACAGATACGCAGTATTTT,CASSFGGTTDTQYF
NA,TRBJ1-2,NA,TRBV10-1,TGCGCCAGCAGTCCTGACAGAATGTATGGCTACACCTTC,CASSPDRMYGYTF
NA,TRBJ2-7,few,TRBV7-9,TGTGCCAGCAGCTTAGCGGGAGGGGGCGAGCAGTACTTC,CASSLAGGGEQYF
NA,TRBJ2-7,NA,TRBV7-2,TGTGCCAGCAGCTTAGTTCCAGTTTACGAGCAGTACTTC,CASSLVPVYEQYF
TRBD1,TRBJ1-2,NA,TRBV6-5,TGTGCCAGCAGTTACTCGACAGGGGGAATGAGTGGCTACACCTTC,CASSYSTGGMSGYTF
TRBD1,TRBJ2-3,NA,TRBV30,TGTGCCTGGAGCCCCAGGGGGCGGAGCACAGATACGCAGTATTTT,CAWSPRGRSTDTQYF
NA,TRBJ2-7,NA,TRBV15,TGTGCCACCAGCAGAGAAGGAGGCCCCTACGAGCAGTACTTC,CATSREGGPYEQYF
TRBD2,TRBJ2-7,NA,TRBV7-6,TGTGCCAGCAGCCTAGCGGGGGCGTCCGAGCAGTACTTC,CASSLAGASEQYF